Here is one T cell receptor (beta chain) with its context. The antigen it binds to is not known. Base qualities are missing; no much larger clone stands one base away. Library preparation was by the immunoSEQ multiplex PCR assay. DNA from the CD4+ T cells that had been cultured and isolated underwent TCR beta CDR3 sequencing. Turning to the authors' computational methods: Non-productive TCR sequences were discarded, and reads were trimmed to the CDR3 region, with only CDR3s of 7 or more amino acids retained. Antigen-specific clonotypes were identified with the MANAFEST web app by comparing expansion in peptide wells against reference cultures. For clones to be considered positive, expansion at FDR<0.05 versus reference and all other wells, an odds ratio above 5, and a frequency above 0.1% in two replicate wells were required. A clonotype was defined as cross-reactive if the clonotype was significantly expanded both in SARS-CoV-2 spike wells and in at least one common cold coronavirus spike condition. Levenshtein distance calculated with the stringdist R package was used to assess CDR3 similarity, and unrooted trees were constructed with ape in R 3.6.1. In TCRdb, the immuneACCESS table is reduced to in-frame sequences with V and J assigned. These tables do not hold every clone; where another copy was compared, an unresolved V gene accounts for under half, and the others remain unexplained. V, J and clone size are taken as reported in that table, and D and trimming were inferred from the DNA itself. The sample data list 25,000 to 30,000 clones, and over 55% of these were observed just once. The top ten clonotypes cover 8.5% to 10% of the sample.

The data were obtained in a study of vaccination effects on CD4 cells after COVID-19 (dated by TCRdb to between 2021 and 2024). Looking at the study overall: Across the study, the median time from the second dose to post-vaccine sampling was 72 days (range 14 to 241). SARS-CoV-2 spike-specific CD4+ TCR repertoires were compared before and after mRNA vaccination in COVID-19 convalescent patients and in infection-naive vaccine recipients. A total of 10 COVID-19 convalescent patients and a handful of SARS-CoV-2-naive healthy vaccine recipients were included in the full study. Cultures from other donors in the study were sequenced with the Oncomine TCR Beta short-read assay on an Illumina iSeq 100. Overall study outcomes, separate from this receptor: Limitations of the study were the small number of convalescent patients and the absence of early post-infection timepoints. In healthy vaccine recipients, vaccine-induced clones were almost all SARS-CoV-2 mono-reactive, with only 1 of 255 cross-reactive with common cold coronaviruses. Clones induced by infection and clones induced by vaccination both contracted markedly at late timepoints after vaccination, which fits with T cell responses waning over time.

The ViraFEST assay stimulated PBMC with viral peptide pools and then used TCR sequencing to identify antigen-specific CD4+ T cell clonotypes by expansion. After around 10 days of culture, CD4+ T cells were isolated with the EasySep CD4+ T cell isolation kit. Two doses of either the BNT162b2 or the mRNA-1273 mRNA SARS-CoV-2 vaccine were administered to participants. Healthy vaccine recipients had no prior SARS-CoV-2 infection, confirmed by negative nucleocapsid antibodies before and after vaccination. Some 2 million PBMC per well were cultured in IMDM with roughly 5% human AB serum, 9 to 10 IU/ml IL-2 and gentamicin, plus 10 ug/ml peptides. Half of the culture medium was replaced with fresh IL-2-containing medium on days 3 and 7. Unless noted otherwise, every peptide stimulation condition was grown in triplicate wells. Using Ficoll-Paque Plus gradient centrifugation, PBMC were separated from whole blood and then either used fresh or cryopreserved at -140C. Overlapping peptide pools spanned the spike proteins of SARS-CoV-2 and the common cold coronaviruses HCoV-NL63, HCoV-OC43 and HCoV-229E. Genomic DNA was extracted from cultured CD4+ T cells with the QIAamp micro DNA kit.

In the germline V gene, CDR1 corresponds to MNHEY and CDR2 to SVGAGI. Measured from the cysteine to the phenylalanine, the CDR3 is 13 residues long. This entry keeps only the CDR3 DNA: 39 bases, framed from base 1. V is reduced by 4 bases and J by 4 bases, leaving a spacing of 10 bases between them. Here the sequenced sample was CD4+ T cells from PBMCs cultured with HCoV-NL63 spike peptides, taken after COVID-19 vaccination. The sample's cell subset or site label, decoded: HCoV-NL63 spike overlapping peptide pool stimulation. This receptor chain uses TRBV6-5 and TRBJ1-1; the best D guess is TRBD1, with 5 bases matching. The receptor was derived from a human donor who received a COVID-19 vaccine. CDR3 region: CASSSQGRTEAFF. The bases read TGTGCCAGCAGTTCCCAGGGACGCACTGAAGCTTTCTTT.